This is a list of T cell receptor beta chains from one sample in a study of T-cell reconstitution after alpha-beta-depleted transplantation in children. One entry per CDR3 protein results from TCRdb running MiXCR on the PCR reads. Among 250,000 to 300,000 distinct CDR3 sequences listed, 9.5% to 13% were seen once. Specimen: PBMCs, collected before TCRalphabeta/CD19-depleted stem cell transplant. The source of these receptors is a boy under three years old with acute myeloid leukemia, due to receive a stem cell transplant. Each CDR3 is given with its conserved first and last residue. D genes are given only for firm matches. Expanded clones are given a class, and other clones once, few, many or no size at all.

J: TRBJ2-6; length: 19; size: many; D: TRBD1; V: TRBV11-1; DNA: TGTGCCAGCAGCGGGAGACCGGGACAGGGATTCTCTGGGGCCAACGTCCTGACTTTC; CDR3: CASSGRPGQGFSGANVLTF
J: TRBJ2-5; length: 12; size: many; D: -; V: TRBV5-1; DNA: TGCGCCAGCAGCTTGGAGTTTGAGACCCAGTACTTC; CDR3: CASSLEFETQYF
J: TRBJ1-6; length: 14; size: many; D: -; V: TRBV5-1; DNA: TGCGCCAGCAGCTTGAAACAGGATAATTCACCCCTCCACTTT; CDR3: CASSLKQDNSPLHF
J: TRBJ1-6; length: 15; size: many; D: -; V: TRBV5-1; DNA: TGCGCCAGCAGCCCATGGACAGAGGGCAGGTCACCCCTCCACTTT; CDR3: CASSPWTEGRSPLHF
J: TRBJ2-3; length: 16; size: many; D: TRBD1; V: TRBV5-1; DNA: TGCGCCAGCAGCTTGGCGCTACAGGGGGGCACAGATACGCAGTATTTT; CDR3: CASSLALQGGTDTQYF
J: TRBJ2-3; length: 13; size: -; D: -; V: TRBV27; DNA: TGTGCCAGCAGTACTGTCGGGGCAGATACGCAGTATTTT; CDR3: CASSTVGADTQYF
J: TRBJ2-1; length: 16; size: many; D: TRBD1; V: TRBV10-3; DNA: TGTGCCATCAGTGCCCAGGGACAGAGCTCCTACAATGAGCAGTTCTTC; CDR3: CAISAQGQSSYNEQFF
J: TRBJ2-5; length: 14; size: many; D: -; V: TRBV7-9; DNA: TGTGCCAGCAGTTCGAACAGGGTCCTGGAGACCCAGTACTTC; CDR3: CASSSNRVLETQYF
J: TRBJ1-1; length: 14; size: many; D: -; V: TRBV5-1; DNA: TGCGCCAGCAGCAACTTCAGGAAAGGGACTGAAGCTTTCTTT; CDR3: CASSNFRKGTEAFF
J: TRBJ2-7; length: 13; size: many; D: -; V: TRBV7-2; DNA: TGTGCCAGCAGCCAAACAGGGGGGGACGAGCAGTACTTC; CDR3: CASSQTGGDEQYF
J: TRBJ2-7; length: 14; size: many; D: -; V: TRBV27; DNA: TGTGCCAGCAGTTTTGGTAGCAGGGGCTACGAGCAGTACTTC; CDR3: CASSFGSRGYEQYF
J: TRBJ2-2; length: 16; size: many; D: -; V: TRBV6-1; DNA: TGTGCCAGCAGCCGACTATTAGGACGAAACACCGGGGAGCTGTTTTTT; CDR3: CASSRLLGRNTGELFF
J: TRBJ2-3; length: 14; size: -; D: -; V: TRBV9; DNA: TGTGCCAGCAGCGTAGGACCCCGCACAGATACGCAGTATTTT; CDR3: CASSVGPRTDTQYF
J: TRBJ1-1; length: 16; size: many; D: TRBD1; V: TRBV20-1; DNA: TGCAGTGCTAGATCAGGGGGACAGGGGAGAAACACTGAAGCTTTCTTT; CDR3: CSARSGGQGRNTEAFF
J: TRBJ2-3; length: 17; size: few; D: TRBD1; V: TRBV10-3; DNA: TGTGCCATCAGTGAGCCCGGGACAGGGATGCAAACAGATACGCAGTATTTT; CDR3: CAISEPGTGMQTDTQYF
J: TRBJ2-3; length: 17; size: many; D: -; V: TRBV6-5; DNA: TGTGCCAGCAGTTACTCGAGACACCAGATGGGCACAGATACGCAGTATTTT; CDR3: CASSYSRHQMGTDTQYF
J: TRBJ2-3; length: 13; size: many; D: -; V: TRBV29-1; DNA: TGCAGCGTTCAGGGCACCTCCACAGATACGCAGTATTTT; CDR3: CSVQGTSTDTQYF
J: TRBJ2-7; length: 14; size: many; D: -; V: TRBV13; DNA: TGTGCCAGCAGCTTTGGTGGGAGGTCGATCGAGCAGTACTTC; CDR3: CASSFGGRSIEQYF
J: TRBJ2-7; length: 13; size: many; D: TRBD1; V: TRBV9; DNA: TGTGCCAGCAGCGTACTAACAGGGGGCGAGCAGTACTTC; CDR3: CASSVLTGGEQYF
J: TRBJ2-7; length: 18; size: once; D: TRBD1; V: TRBV3-1; DNA: TGTGCCATCAGTCCCCACTCAGACAGGGGCCTTAGCTCCTACGAGCAGTACTTC; CDR3: CAISPHSDRGLSSYEQYF
J: TRBJ1-2; length: 12; size: many; D: -; V: TRBV10-3; DNA: TGTGCCATCAGTGAGTTGCAACGAGGCTACACCTTC; CDR3: CAISELQRGYTF
J: TRBJ2-7; length: 16; size: many; D: TRBD1; V: TRBV5-1; DNA: TGCGCCAGCAGCACCGCCGGGACAGGGGCATACTACGAGCAGTACTTC; CDR3: CASSTAGTGAYYEQYF
J: TRBJ2-7; length: 15; size: many; D: -; V: TRBV28; DNA: TGTGCCAGCAGTCCCGGGATAGCGGTGTCCTACGAGCAGTACTTC; CDR3: CASSPGIAVSYEQYF
J: TRBJ2-6; length: 13; size: few; D: -; V: TRBV29-1; DNA: TGCAGCGTTCGGCTCTCTGGGGCCAACGTCCTGACTTTC; CDR3: CSVRLSGANVLTF
J: TRBJ2-5; length: 14; size: many; D: -; V: TRBV12-3/TRBV12-4; DNA: TGTGCCAGCAGTTTACATTCAGGTTGGGAGACCCAGTACTTC; CDR3: CASSLHSGWETQYF
J: TRBJ2-2; length: 16; size: -; D: -; V: TRBV4-1; DNA: TGCGCCAGCAGCAGGTTGGGGGCCCCGAACACCGGGGAGCTGTTTTTT; CDR3: CASSRLGAPNTGELFF
J: TRBJ2-1; length: 15; size: few; D: TRBD2; V: TRBV19; DNA: TGTGCCAGTAGTATGGGCGGGAGCTCCTACAATGAGCAGTTCTTC; CDR3: CASSMGGSSYNEQFF
J: TRBJ1-5; length: 12; size: many; D: -; V: TRBV18; DNA: TGTGCCAGCTCCCCAAGGCAGGGGAAGCTACATTTT; CDR3: CASSPRQGKLHF
J: TRBJ2-1; length: 17; size: many; D: TRBD2; V: TRBV4-2; DNA: TGTGCCAGCAGCCGACAAAAGTCTAGCGGGAGGATGAATGAGCAGTTCTTC; CDR3: CASSRQKSSGRMNEQFF
J: TRBJ2-6; length: 16; size: -; D: -; V: TRBV5-1; DNA: TGCGCCAGCAGCGAATCTCAAGTCTCTGGGGCCAACGTCCTGACTTTC; CDR3: CASSESQVSGANVLTF
J: TRBJ1-1; length: 16; size: few; D: TRBD1; V: TRBV6-1; DNA: TGTGCCAGCAATAAAATAACCAGGGGGGATGGGACTGAAGCTTTCTTT; CDR3: CASNKITRGDGTEAFF
J: TRBJ2-7; length: 14; size: many; D: -; V: TRBV4-2; DNA: TGTGCCAGCAGCCAAGAGGGTAGGAACTACGAGCAGTACTTC; CDR3: CASSQEGRNYEQYF
J: TRBJ1-5; length: 15; size: many; D: TRBD1; V: TRBV5-1; DNA: TGCGCCAGCAGCTTGACTGGACAGGCCAATCAGCCCCAGCATTTT; CDR3: CASSLTGQANQPQHF
J: TRBJ2-7; length: 16; size: -; D: TRBD2; V: TRBV6-2/TRBV6-3; DNA: TGTGCCAGCAGTTATCACTACCGGGACTATGCCTACGAGCAGTACTTC; CDR3: CASSYHYRDYAYEQYF
J: TRBJ1-6; length: 14; size: many; D: TRBD1; V: TRBV4-3; DNA: TGCGCCAGCAGCCCTTGGGACAGGGAGTCACCCCTCCACTTT; CDR3: CASSPWDRESPLHF
J: TRBJ1-1; length: 19; size: -; D: TRBD1; V: TRBV7-8; DNA: TGTGCCAGCAGTTTACTTCGGGGACAGGTGAGCCTGATGAACACTGAAGCTTTCTTT; CDR3: CASSLLRGQVSLMNTEAFF
J: TRBJ2-5; length: 16; size: many; D: TRBD1; V: TRBV5-6; DNA: TGTGCCAGCAGCAGGACTCCCAGGGGGCGAGGGGAGACCCAGTACTTC; CDR3: CASSRTPRGRGETQYF
J: TRBJ2-2; length: 16; size: many; D: TRBD1; V: TRBV7-8; DNA: TGTGCCAGCAGCTTAGGGGACAGGGTAACCACCGGGGAGCTGTTTTTT; CDR3: CASSLGDRVTTGELFF
J: TRBJ2-1; length: 11; size: few; D: -; V: TRBV29-1; DNA: TGCAGCGTTATATTATACAATGAGCAGTTCTTC; CDR3: CSVILYNEQFF
J: TRBJ2-2; length: 12; size: many; D: -; V: TRBV3-1; DNA: TGTGCCAGCAGCCAATTTGACGGGGAGCTGTTTTTT; CDR3: CASSQFDGELFF
J: TRBJ2-1; length: 10; size: many; D: -; V: TRBV7-9; DNA: TGTGCCAGCATCCGGGATGAGCAGTTCTTC; CDR3: CASIRDEQFF
J: TRBJ2-7; length: 17; size: few; D: TRBD2; V: TRBV20-1; DNA: TGCAGTGCTAGGCCCCAAATCCGGCGGGGGACCAGGCACGAGCAGTACTTC; CDR3: CSARPQIRRGTRHEQYF
J: TRBJ2-1; length: 16; size: many; D: -; V: TRBV29-1; DNA: TGCAGCGTTGAAGGGGGATTAAGGGTACCCTACAATGAGCAGTTCTTC; CDR3: CSVEGGLRVPYNEQFF
J: TRBJ2-1; length: 17; size: many; D: TRBD2; V: TRBV7-8; DNA: TGTGCCAGCAGCTTATCCGGGACTAGCGGCTACTACAATGAGCAGTTCTTC; CDR3: CASSLSGTSGYYNEQFF
J: TRBJ2-1; length: 13; size: many; D: TRBD1; V: TRBV24-1; DNA: TGTGCCACCAGTGGACAGGGCTACAATGAGCAGTTCTTC; CDR3: CATSGQGYNEQFF
J: TRBJ2-1; length: 15; size: many; D: -; V: TRBV5-4; DNA: TGTGCCAGCAGCAAGGGCGGGAATTCCCCCCGGGAGCAGTTCTTC; CDR3: CASSKGGNSPREQFF
J: TRBJ2-7; length: 13; size: few; D: TRBD1; V: TRBV4-3; DNA: TGCGCCAGCAGCCAACGACAGGGCTACGAGCAGTACTTC; CDR3: CASSQRQGYEQYF
J: TRBJ2-2; length: 15; size: many; D: TRBD1; V: TRBV20-1; DNA: TGCAGTGCTACCGATCGGACAGGGGGCACCGGGGAGCTGTTTTTT; CDR3: CSATDRTGGTGELFF
J: TRBJ2-5; length: 14; size: -; D: -; V: TRBV24-1; DNA: TGTGCCACCAGTGATCTTGGACGGAAAGAGACCCAGTACTTC; CDR3: CATSDLGRKETQYF
J: TRBJ2-7; length: 14; size: many; D: TRBD2; V: TRBV20-1; DNA: TGCAGTGCTAGAGCGACTAGCGGCTCCTACGAGCAGTACTTC; CDR3: CSARATSGSYEQYF
J: TRBJ2-1; length: 15; size: many; D: -; V: TRBV21-1; DNA: TGTGCCAGTTATTCGGACTCTCCTAAGCAATTAGAGCAGTTCTTC; CDR3: CASYSDSPKQLEQFF
J: TRBJ2-4; length: 16; size: many; D: TRBD1; V: TRBV5-5; DNA: TGTGCCAGCAGCTTAGCAGGAGACAGGGCTGGGGACATTCAGTACTTC; CDR3: CASSLAGDRAGDIQYF
J: TRBJ1-5; length: 13; size: many; D: -; V: TRBV6-5; DNA: TGTGCCAGCAGTACTACAAGGAATCAGCCCCAGCATTTT; CDR3: CASSTTRNQPQHF
J: TRBJ2-1; length: 15; size: many; D: -; V: TRBV28; DNA: TGTGCCAGCAGCCCCACCCCGCGGCAATGGGATGAGCAGTTCTTC; CDR3: CASSPTPRQWDEQFF
J: TRBJ2-3; length: 12; size: -; D: -; V: TRBV27; DNA: TGTGCCAGCAACTACCCGACAGATACGCAGTATTTT; CDR3: CASNYPTDTQYF
J: TRBJ2-1; length: 14; size: -; D: -; V: TRBV6-5; DNA: TGTGCCAGCAGTTACTCGGGGGGGCGCAATGAGCAGTTCTTC; CDR3: CASSYSGGRNEQFF
J: TRBJ1-5; length: 15; size: -; D: -; V: TRBV24-1; DNA: TGTGCCACCAGTGATTTGAGAAAAGGGCGGCAGCCCCAGCATTTT; CDR3: CATSDLRKGRQPQHF